The 23 T cell receptor beta chains presented below share a single source sample, sequenced in a study of molecular identifiers for immune sequencing clone quantification. TCRdb called the PCR reads again in MiXCR, with one record for every CDR3 protein. Of around 460,000 distinct CDR3 sequences in the sample, about 20% were seen once. The sample taken for sequencing was naive CD8+ T cells from blood, with Jurkat cell RNA spiked in. The subset here: FACS-sorted CD8+CD4-CCR7+CD45RA+ naive T cells. These receptors all stem from a human donor in good health. Some libraries in this study had Jurkat cell RNA spiked in.

This clonotype was found many times. This chain joins TRBV4-3 and TRBJ1-1, with D possibly matching TRBD1 (6 bases). The V end lost 1 base, the J end lost 2 bases, and 14 bases lay between the germline ends. CDR1 LGHNA and CDR2 YSLEER come from the germline V gene. The CDR3 sequence is 16 residues long. The CDR3 here is CASSQGPLQGNTEAFF. For the CDR3, the DNA is TGCGCCAGCAGCCAAGGCCCACTACAGGGAAACACTGAAGCTTTCTTT.

This clonotype was seen many times. The rearrangement joins TRBV5-4 to TRBJ2-7; unclear D gene. Looked up from germline, CDR1 is SGHNT and CDR2 is YYREEE (reference sequence). Trimming shortened V by 3 bases and J by 3 bases, and 10 bases separated the two germline ends. The CDR3 loop spans 13 amino acids. The CDR3 DNA follows: TGTGCCAGCAGCTACCGGACGGACTACGAGCAGTACTTC. Encoded protein: CASSYRTDYEQYF.

With regard to this clonotype: A much more abundant neighbour one base away suggests this may be a read error. The chain employs TRBV30 and TRBJ2-2, with D possibly TRBD2 on 5 matching bases. The germline V gene encodes CDR1 GTSNPN and CDR2 SVGIG (reference sequence). The CDR3 length is 13 residues. CDR3 sequence reads: CAWSDIRSGELSF. The CDR3 coding sequence is TGTGCCTGGAGTGACATCCGGTCCGGGGAGCTGTCTTTT.

A remark on this clonotype: This is likely a read error, given that the CDR3 carries no conserved phenylalanine or tryptophan at its end. The chain has TRBV19 and TRBJ2-3; the match to TRBD1 covers 9 bases. The length of the CDR3 is 16 residues. The J segment lost 5 bases and the V segment lost 6 bases, leaving 12 bases of the junction unmatched. CDR1 and CDR2 (germline): LNHDA, SQIVND (reference sequence). The CDR3 bases are TGTGCCAGTAGGACCGGGACAGGGCCTCTCGGAGATACGCAGTATTCT. This gives the protein CASRTGTGPLGDTQYS.

The table lists this clonotype with many counts. The chain joins TRBV3-1 to TRBJ2-7; the match to TRBD1 covers 9 bases. The V gene end was trimmed by 4 bases and the J gene end by 5 bases; junction bases not matched to a gene: 6. Germline V CDR1 and CDR2: LGHDT, YNNKEL (reference sequence). The CDR3 loop spans 14 amino acids. DNA of the CDR3: TGTGCCAGCAGCCGACCGGGACAGGGCCACGAGCAGTACTTC. Residues: CASSRPGQGHEQYF.

This clonotype was found many times. V gene TRBV29-1 combines with J gene TRBJ1-2; 8 bases agree with TRBD1. In germline, CDR1 is SQVTM, CDR2 ANQGSEA. The CDR3 totals 12 residues. As DNA, the CDR3 is TGCAGGCAGGGGGCGTCAGTCTATGGCTACACCTTC. It codes for CRQGASVYGYTF.

This clonotype has a single count. V usage is TRBV9 and J usage is TRBJ2-3; a possible D gene is TRBD2 (6 bases). Per germline, CDR1 SGDLS and CDR2 YYNGEE. Trimming left V 10 bases short and J 3 bases short, with 21 bases between. This CDR3 has 15 residues. The CDR3 DNA reads TGTGCCGCCTACTTCGGGCTAGCGCATACAGATACGCAGTATTTT. It encodes CAAYFGLAHTDTQYF.

As regards this clonotype: This clone may be a read error of a much larger clone one base away. The J gene is TRBJ2-7, the V gene TRBV28; D is unclear. Germline V gene sequence: CDR1 MDHEN, CDR2 SYDVKM. The CDR3 sequence is 10 residues long. DNA of the CDR3: TGTGCCACCTCGTCCTACGAGCAGTGCTTC. It is translated as CATSSYEQCF.

This clonotype was counted a few times. This chain joins TRBV7-9 and TRBJ2-1, with D possibly matching TRBD1 (6 bases). V dropped 5 bases and J dropped 8 bases, with 16 bases sitting between them. The CDR3 contains 14 residues. CDR1 SEHNR and CDR2 FQNEAQ come from the germline V gene (reference sequence). The CDR3 bases are TGTGCCAGCAGCAGGGGGACCCGGGCGCATGAGCAGTTCTTC. It is translated as CASSRGTRAHEQFF.

The CDR3 DNA sequence: TGTGCCAGCGGTAGACAGGACAATGAGCAGTTCTTC. Translating gives CASGRQDNEQFF. The rearrangement links TRBV12-3 or TRBV12-4 to TRBJ2-1; tentative D call: TRBD1 (6 bases). The CDR3 loop spans 12 amino acids. Trimming cost V 8 bases and J 5 bases, with 10 bases left between them.

J is TRBJ2-7 and V is TRBV6-5; 7 bases match TRBD2. CDR1 and CDR2 (germline): MNHEY, SVGAGI. V lost 8 bases to trimming and J lost 4 bases; unmatched junction nucleotides: 11. This CDR3 region has 14 residues. The chain's CDR3 is CASSSGVGAYEQYF. CDR3 bases: TGTGCCAGCTCTAGCGGTGTAGGGGCGTACGAGCAGTACTTC.

The sample holds a few counts of this clonotype. The chain couples TRBV7-9 to TRBJ2-5; 7 bases line up with TRBD1. From germline, CDR1 is SEHNR and CDR2 FQNEAQ (reference sequence). This CDR3 spans 15 amino acids. Germline trimming cut 3 bases from V and 2 bases from J; bases unmatched to any gene: 6. CDR3 sequence (DNA): TGTGCCAGCAGCTTTTTGACAGGGTCGCAAGAGACCCAGTACTTC. This sequence encodes CASSFLTGSQETQYF.

This clonotype has only one observation. This may come from a read error, since a much larger clone is one base off. This likely comes from a read error, as the CDR3 has no conserved phenylalanine or tryptophan at its end. The rearrangement joins TRBV18 to TRBJ2-5; D is perhaps TRBD1 or TRBD2 (5 bases each). CDR1 and CDR2 from the germline V gene are KGHSH and LQKENI. The CDR3 length is 16 residues. V gave up 3 bases and J gave up 4 bases, with 18 bases separating them. DNA of the CDR3: TGTGCCAGCTCACCGTCAGGGTACCGGGACGTAGAGACCCAGTACTCC. It encodes CASSPSGYRDVETQYS.

Details on this clonotype: This clone may be a read error of a much larger clone one base away. The gene calls are TRBV7-9 and TRBJ2-3; no firm D call. The germline gives CDR1 SEHNR, CDR2 FQNEAQ (reference sequence). The CDR3 runs 12 residues. The ends were cut back, 5 bases at V and 5 bases at J, with 8 bases in the middle. CDR3 loop: CASSTTIDTQYF. CDR3 in DNA: TGTGCCAGCAGCACCACCATAGATACGCAGTATTTT.

In this sample, this clonotype turned up many times. The rearrangement uses TRBV12-3 or TRBV12-4 and TRBJ2-4, with TRBD1 as a possible D gene (6 bases). This CDR3 has 13 residues. The V end lost 1 base, the J end lost 10 bases, and 11 bases lay between the germline ends. The CDR3 DNA follows: TGTGCCAGCAGTTTAGGGGGGCTCAATATTCAGTACTTC. This gives the protein CASSLGGLNIQYF.

This clonotype was detected once. A read error may produce the germline difference seen at one junction end. This chain uses TRBV9 with TRBJ2-2; D possibly matches TRBD1 or TRBD2 (5 bases each). The CDR3 is 18 residues long. The germline V gene has CDR1 SGDLS and CDR2 YYNGEE. The CDR3 here is CVSSVDRGDRYNTGELFF. CDR3 sequence (DNA): TGTGTCAGCAGCGTAGATAGAGGGGACCGATATAACACCGGGGAGCTGTTTTTT.

A few counts support this clonotype. The chain's CDR3 is CASSVGQGIEQYF. The CDR3 bases are TGTGCCAGCAGTGTGGGACAGGGGATCGAGCAGTACTTC. The chain recombines TRBV9 with TRBJ2-7; TRBD1 aligns across 10 bases. The CDR3 has 13 amino acids. Germline V lookup: CDR1 SGDLS, CDR2 YYNGEE. Trimming removed 5 bases from V and 6 bases from J; junction bases left unmatched: 5.

This clonotype was found many times. The chain uses TRBV12-3 or TRBV12-4 and TRBJ2-5; D is undetermined. The CDR3 extends over 15 amino acids. V was cut by 2 bases and J by 7 bases, with 17 bases left in between. Here the CDR3 DNA reads TGTGCCAGCAGTTTACCCCTGGATCCGGCAGGGACCCAGTACTTC. Translating gives CASSLPLDPAGTQYF.

This clonotype turned up a few times. The V call is TRBV12-3 or TRBV12-4, the J call TRBJ2-2, with 8 bases fitting TRBD1. CDR3 length: 15 amino acids. Trimming took 7 bases from V and 0 from J; bases not matched to a gene: 4. The CDR3 is CASTKQGANTGELFF. Written as DNA, the CDR3 is TGTGCCAGCACTAAACAGGGGGCGAACACCGGGGAGCTGTTTTTT.

This clonotype was found many times. The rearrangement joins TRBV13 to TRBJ2-3, with 7 bases that match TRBD1. The junction had 3 bases not matched to a gene; V was cut back by 3 bases and J by 3 bases. There are 14 residues in the CDR3. CDR1 and CDR2 (germline): PRHDT, FYEKMQ (reference sequence). The CDR3 nucleotides read TGTGCCAGCAGCTTTGGGACAGTAACAGATACGCAGTATTTT. Translation gives CASSFGTVTDTQYF.

The gene calls are TRBV6-2 or TRBV6-3 and TRBJ2-4; 8 positions match TRBD2. This CDR3 contains 14 residues. V shed 2 bases, J shed 9 bases, and the junction held 6 bases outside the gene matches. Germline loops: CDR1 MNHEY, CDR2 SVGEGT. CDR3 in amino acids: CASSYGVREAIQYF. CDR3 DNA: TGTGCCAGCAGTTACGGGGTGCGGGAGGCCATTCAGTACTTC.

This clonotype was detected only a few times. The V call is TRBV27, the J call TRBJ2-7; tentatively, D is TRBD1 (6 bases). V was clipped by 6 bases and J by 4 bases, with 16 bases between them. The CDR3 is 14 amino acids. Germline V lookup: CDR1 MNHEY, CDR2 SMNVEV (reference sequence). The CDR3, as DNA: TGTGCCAGCAGCACGGACAGCGATCTATACGAGCAGTACTTC. As protein: CASSTDSDLYEQYF.

This clonotype was counted between two and nine times. The chain is built from TRBV28 and TRBJ2-7; possible D gene TRBD2, 5 bases. Trimming left V 2 bases short and J 0 bases short, with 14 bases between. Germline V gives CDR1 MDHEN, CDR2 SYDVKM. This CDR3 region has 16 residues. The CDR3 nucleotides read TGTGCCAGCAGTTTAAAGACGGGAAGAAGCTCCTACGAGCAGTACTTC. This encodes CASSLKTGRSSYEQYF.